This TCR beta chain appears in the sequencing data of a study of blood T cell repertoires in COVID-19. Study-wide background: From the United States, Italy and Spain came samples of acute and convalescent COVID-19. T cells, B-cell-depleted T cells, or PBMCs provided the cDNA or gDNA that served as material.

Profiling relied on immunoSEQ multiplex PCR, and the TCRdb table lists in-frame clones only, not all of them. The table records about 140,000 clones, roughly four fifths of them present only once. Material: peripheral blood. This receptor was obtained from a woman aged 60-70 years with acute or convalescent COVID-19.

CDR3 amino acids: CASSRTVNTEAFF. The CDR3 DNA follows: TGTGCCAGCAGCCGGACAGTGAACACTGAAGCTTTCTTT. The chain carries TRBV7-3 and TRBJ1-1; possibly TRBD1 for D (6 bases). V was trimmed by 5 bases and J by 0 bases, leaving 7 bases between them. The CDR3 loop spans 13 amino acids. In germline, CDR1 is SGHTA, CDR2 FQGTGA.